The rows below give T cell receptor beta chains drawn from one sample of a study of early T cells in non-severe SARS-CoV-2 infection. Using its own MiXCR run on the 5' RACE reads, TCRdb lists one record per CDR3 protein. The table has tens of thousands of distinct CDR3 sequences, 10% seen once. Sequenced: whole blood. These receptors were obtained from an adult who was a healthcare worker with PCR-confirmed SARS-CoV-2 infection or an uninfected control (not recorded which). Both conserved end residues are part of each CDR3. A D gene is named only where the DNA matches it firmly. The size field is filled for only some rows; it gives once, few, many or a size class.

size: many; J: TRBJ1-4; D: TRBD1; V: TRBV7-2; CDR3: CASSSGPGQGSNEKLFF; DNA: TGTGCCAGCAGCTCTGGGCCGGGACAGGGGTCTAATGAAAAACTGTTTTTT
size: many; J: TRBJ2-7; D: .; V: TRBV10-2; CDR3: CASSESSPPEQYF; DNA: TGCGCCAGCAGTGAGTCGTCCCCCCCCGAGCAGTACTTC
size: few; J: TRBJ1-2; D: .; V: TRBV29-1; CDR3: CSVGTGYDRNGYTF; DNA: TGCAGCGTTGGAACAGGGTACGATAGGAATGGCTACACCTTC
size: many; J: TRBJ2-3; D: .; V: TRBV2; CDR3: CASSPSGSSTDTQYF; DNA: TGTGCCAGCAGCCCGAGCGGGTCTAGCACAGATACGCAGTATTTT
size: many; J: TRBJ2-1; D: TRBD2; V: TRBV7-9; CDR3: CASSLGLAEYNEQFF; DNA: TGTGCCAGCAGCTTGGGACTAGCGGAGTACAATGAGCAGTTCTTC
size: many; J: TRBJ2-1; D: .; V: TRBV2; CDR3: CASRLAEQFF; DNA: TGTGCCAGCAGGCTAGCGGAGCAGTTCTTC
size: many; J: TRBJ2-6; D: .; V: TRBV5-1; CDR3: CASSPDGSSGANVLTF; DNA: TGCGCCAGCAGCCCGGACGGAAGCTCTGGGGCCAACGTCCTGACTTTC
size: many; J: TRBJ2-3; D: .; V: TRBV10-2; CDR3: CATALGGGAADTQYF; DNA: TGCGCCACCGCCTTGGGTGGGGGAGCAGCAGATACGCAGTATTTT
size: many; J: TRBJ2-1; D: .; V: TRBV18; CDR3: CASSPLVGGNEQFF; DNA: TGTGCCAGCTCACCCCTGGTTGGGGGGAATGAGCAGTTCTTC
size: many; J: TRBJ2-6; D: TRBD1; V: TRBV10-3; CDR3: CAIGRTGRSAGANVLTF; DNA: TGTGCCATCGGCCGGACAGGGAGGTCCGCTGGGGCCAACGTCCTGACTTTC
size: many; J: TRBJ1-6; D: .; V: TRBV4-1; CDR3: CASSQEPSYNSPLHF; DNA: TGCGCCAGCAGCCAAGAACCTAGCTATAATTCACCCCTCCACTTT
size: many; J: TRBJ2-7; D: TRBD1; V: TRBV11-2; CDR3: CASSHPDWNTGGSEQYF; DNA: TGTGCCAGCAGCCACCCGGACTGGAATACAGGGGGCTCCGAGCAGTACTTC
size: many; J: TRBJ2-3; D: .; V: TRBV2; CDR3: CASSGQFTDTQYF; DNA: TGTGCCAGCAGTGGACAGTTCACAGATACGCAGTATTTT
size: many; J: TRBJ1-1; D: .; V: TRBV2; CDR3: CASSEQGSTEAFF; DNA: TGTGCCAGCAGTGAACAGGGGTCCACTGAAGCTTTCTTT
size: .; J: TRBJ2-1; D: TRBD1; V: TRBV5-1; CDR3: CASSLAQGAYNEQFF; DNA: TGCGCCAGCAGCTTGGCCCAGGGGGCCTACAATGAGCAGTTCTTC
size: .; J: TRBJ2-3; D: TRBD2; V: TRBV20-1; CDR3: CSATGTSGLPTDTQYF; DNA: TGCAGTGCCACCGGGACTAGCGGTCTTCCCACAGATACGCAGTATTTT
size: many; J: TRBJ2-7; D: .; V: TRBV11-2; CDR3: CASSLFIQGYEQYF; DNA: TGTGCCAGCAGCTTATTTATCCAGGGCTACGAGCAGTACTTC
size: .; J: TRBJ1-2; D: .; V: TRBV20-1; CDR3: CSARNLDTGYYGYTF; DNA: TGCAGTGCTAGAAACCTGGATACAGGCTACTATGGCTACACCTTC
size: many; J: TRBJ2-1; D: .; V: TRBV9; CDR3: CASSVSYNEQFF; DNA: TGTGCCAGCAGCGTGAGCTACAATGAGCAGTTCTTC
size: many; J: TRBJ2-2; D: .; V: TRBV12-3/TRBV12-4; CDR3: CASSFRTVNTGELFF; DNA: TGTGCCAGCAGTTTCAGGACAGTAAACACCGGGGAGCTGTTTTTT
size: .; J: TRBJ2-7; D: .; V: TRBV4-3; CDR3: CASSQDRLYEQYF; DNA: TGCGCCAGCAGCCAAGATCGACTATACGAGCAGTACTTC
size: .; J: TRBJ1-3; D: .; V: TRBV27; CDR3: CASSSGHTSGNTIYF; DNA: TGTGCCAGCAGTTCGGGACACACCTCAGGAAACACCATATATTTT
size: few; J: TRBJ2-1; D: TRBD2; V: TRBV11-3; CDR3: CASSSGTSGTDEQFF; DNA: TGTGCCAGCAGCTCTGGGACTAGCGGGACTGATGAGCAGTTCTTC
size: .; J: TRBJ1-2; D: .; V: TRBV30; CDR3: CAWSKLGQLGYGYTF; DNA: TGTGCCTGGAGTAAGCTAGGACAGCTGGGCTATGGCTACACCTTC
size: many; J: TRBJ2-1; D: TRBD2; V: TRBV10-1; CDR3: CASRLTSVGEQFF; DNA: TGCGCCAGCAGATTAACTAGCGTCGGTGAGCAGTTCTTC
size: many; J: TRBJ2-7; D: .; V: TRBV2; CDR3: CASSSSLSSYEQYF; DNA: TGTGCCAGCAGTAGCAGTCTGTCTTCCTACGAGCAGTACTTC
size: many; J: TRBJ1-1; D: .; V: TRBV9; CDR3: CASSADMNTEAFF; DNA: TGTGCCAGCAGTGCCGACATGAACACTGAAGCTTTCTTT
size: .; J: TRBJ1-1; D: .; V: TRBV29-1; CDR3: CSVQSDRNTEAFF; DNA: TGCAGCGTTCAATCAGACAGGAACACTGAAGCTTTCTTT
size: few; J: TRBJ1-1; D: .; V: TRBV15; CDR3: CATSRDGRGNAEAFF; DNA: TGTGCCACCAGCAGAGACGGTCGTGGGAATGCTGAAGCTTTCTTT
size: few; J: TRBJ1-3; D: .; V: TRBV18; CDR3: CASSPPTGLSGNTIYF; DNA: TGTGCCAGCTCACCACCAACGGGCCTCTCTGGAAACACCATATATTTT
size: .; J: TRBJ2-1; D: TRBD2; V: TRBV20-1; CDR3: CSARWAGVPAQFF; DNA: TGCAGTGCTAGGTGGGCGGGAGTCCCGGCGCAGTTCTTC
size: .; J: TRBJ2-3; D: .; V: TRBV20-1; CDR3: CSASRGPFSTDTQYF; DNA: TGCAGTGCTAGCCGGGGTCCCTTTAGCACAGATACGCAGTATTTT
size: few; J: TRBJ1-2; D: .; V: TRBV20-1; CDR3: CSASGRIYGYTF; DNA: TGCAGTGCTAGCGGGCGGATTTATGGCTACACCTTC
size: few; J: TRBJ2-1; D: TRBD2; V: TRBV20-1; CDR3: CSAISGSSYNEQFF; DNA: TGCAGTGCTATTAGCGGGAGCTCCTACAATGAGCAGTTCTTC
size: .; J: TRBJ2-5; D: .; V: TRBV11-2; CDR3: CASSPGPNKETQYF; DNA: TGTGCCAGCAGCCCGGGACCGAACAAAGAGACCCAGTACTTC